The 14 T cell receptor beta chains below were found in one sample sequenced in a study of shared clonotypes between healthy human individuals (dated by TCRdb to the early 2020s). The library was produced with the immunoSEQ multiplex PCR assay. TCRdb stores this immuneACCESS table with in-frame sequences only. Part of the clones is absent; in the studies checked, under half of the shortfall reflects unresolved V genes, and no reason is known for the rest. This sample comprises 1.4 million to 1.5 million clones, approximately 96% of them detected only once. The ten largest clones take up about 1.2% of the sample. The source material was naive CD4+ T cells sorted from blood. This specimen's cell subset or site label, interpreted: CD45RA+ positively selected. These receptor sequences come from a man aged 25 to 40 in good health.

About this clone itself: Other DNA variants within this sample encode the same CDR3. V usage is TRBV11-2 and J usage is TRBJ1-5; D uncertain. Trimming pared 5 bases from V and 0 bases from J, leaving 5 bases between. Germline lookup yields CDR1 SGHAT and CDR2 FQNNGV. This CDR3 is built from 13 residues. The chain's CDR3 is CASSVNSNQPQHF. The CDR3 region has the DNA TGTGCCAGCAGCGTGAATAGCAATCAGCCCCAGCATTTT.

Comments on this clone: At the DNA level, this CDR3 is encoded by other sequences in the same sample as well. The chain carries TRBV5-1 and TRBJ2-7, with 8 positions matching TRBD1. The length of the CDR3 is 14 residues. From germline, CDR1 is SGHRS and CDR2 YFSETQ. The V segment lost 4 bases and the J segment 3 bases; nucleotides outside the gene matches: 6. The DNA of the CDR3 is TGCGCCAGCAGCCCTGGACAGGGACTCTACGAGCAGTACTTC. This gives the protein CASSPGQGLYEQYF.

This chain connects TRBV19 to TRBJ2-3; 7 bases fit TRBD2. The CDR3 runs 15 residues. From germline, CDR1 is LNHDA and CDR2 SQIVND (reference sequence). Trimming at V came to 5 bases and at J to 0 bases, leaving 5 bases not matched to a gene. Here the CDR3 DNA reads TGTGCCAGTAGTCTTCTAGCGGCCAGCACAGATACGCAGTATTTT. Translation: CASSLLAASTDTQYF.

This CDR3 reads CASSVRTGAVGYTF. CDR3 DNA: TGTGCCAGCAGTGTAAGGACAGGGGCGGTCGGCTACACCTTC. The chain carries TRBV2 and TRBJ1-2; 9 bases map to TRBD1. The V gene's germline CDR1 is SNHLY and CDR2 FYNNEI. Trimming cost V 4 bases and J 8 bases; bases outside gene matches: 8. The CDR3 is made up of 14 amino acids.

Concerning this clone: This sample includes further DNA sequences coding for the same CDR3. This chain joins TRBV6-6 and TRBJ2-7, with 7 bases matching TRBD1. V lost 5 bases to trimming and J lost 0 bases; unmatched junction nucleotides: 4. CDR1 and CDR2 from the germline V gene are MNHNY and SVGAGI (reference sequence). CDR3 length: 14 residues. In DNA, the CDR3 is TGTGCCAGCAGTAGGGACAGAGGCTCCTACGAGCAGTACTTC. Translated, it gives CASSRDRGSYEQYF.

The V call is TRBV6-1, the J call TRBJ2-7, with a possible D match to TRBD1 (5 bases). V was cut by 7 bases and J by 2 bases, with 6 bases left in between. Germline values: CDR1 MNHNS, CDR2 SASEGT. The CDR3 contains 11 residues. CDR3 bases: TGTGCCAGCACCAGGGCCTACGAGCAGTACTTC. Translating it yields CASTRAYEQYF.

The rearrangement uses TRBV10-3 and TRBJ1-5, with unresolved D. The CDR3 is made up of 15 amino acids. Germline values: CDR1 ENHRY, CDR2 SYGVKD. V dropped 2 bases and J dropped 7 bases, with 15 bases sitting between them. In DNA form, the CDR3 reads TGTGCCATCAGTGAGAAACGAGGGTCCGGCCAGCCCCAGCATTTT. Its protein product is CAISEKRGSGQPQHF.

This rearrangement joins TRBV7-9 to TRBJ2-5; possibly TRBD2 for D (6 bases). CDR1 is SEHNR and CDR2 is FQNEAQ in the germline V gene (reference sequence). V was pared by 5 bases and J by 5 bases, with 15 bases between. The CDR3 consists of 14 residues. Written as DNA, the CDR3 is TGTGCCAGCAGCCCCCTACGGGAGTGGGAGACCCAGTACTTC. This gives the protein CASSPLREWETQYF.

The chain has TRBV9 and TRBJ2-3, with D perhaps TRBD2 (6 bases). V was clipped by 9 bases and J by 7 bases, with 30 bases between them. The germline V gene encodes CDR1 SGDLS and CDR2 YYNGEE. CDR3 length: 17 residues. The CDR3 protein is CATLRAGFKSGINTQYF. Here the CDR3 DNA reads TGTGCCACCCTCCGGGCGGGATTTAAGTCGGGTATAAATACGCAGTATTTT.

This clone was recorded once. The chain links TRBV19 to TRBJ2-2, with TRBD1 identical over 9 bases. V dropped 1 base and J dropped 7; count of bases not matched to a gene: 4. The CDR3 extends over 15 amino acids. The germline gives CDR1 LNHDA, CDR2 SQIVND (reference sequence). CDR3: CASSIAGQGSGELFF. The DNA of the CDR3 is TGTGCCAGTAGTATAGCGGGACAGGGAAGCGGGGAGCTGTTTTTT.

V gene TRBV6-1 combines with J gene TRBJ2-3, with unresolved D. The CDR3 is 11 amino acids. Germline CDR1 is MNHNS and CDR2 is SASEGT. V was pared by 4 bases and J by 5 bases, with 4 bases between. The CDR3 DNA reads TGTGCCAGCAGTGTGCTAGATACGCAGTATTTT. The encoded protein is CASSVLDTQYF.

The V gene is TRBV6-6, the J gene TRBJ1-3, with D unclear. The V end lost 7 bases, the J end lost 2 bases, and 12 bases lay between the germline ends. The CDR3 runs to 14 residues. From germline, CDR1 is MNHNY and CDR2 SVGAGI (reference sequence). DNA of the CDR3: TGTGCCAGCAACCACGCGGGGACTGGAAACACCATATATTTT. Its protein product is CASNHAGTGNTIYF.

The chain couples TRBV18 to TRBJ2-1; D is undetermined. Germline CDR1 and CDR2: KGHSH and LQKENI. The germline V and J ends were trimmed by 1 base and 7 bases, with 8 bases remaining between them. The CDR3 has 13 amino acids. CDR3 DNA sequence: TGTGCCAGCTCACCACTTACAGAGAATGAGCAGTTCTTC. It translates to CASSPLTENEQFF. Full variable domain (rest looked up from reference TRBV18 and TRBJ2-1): NAGVMQNPRHLVRRRGQEARLRCSPMKGHSHVYWYRQLPEEGLKFMVYLQKENIIDESGMPKERFSAEFPKEGPSILRIQQVVRGDSAAYFCASSPLTENEQFFGPGTRLTVL.

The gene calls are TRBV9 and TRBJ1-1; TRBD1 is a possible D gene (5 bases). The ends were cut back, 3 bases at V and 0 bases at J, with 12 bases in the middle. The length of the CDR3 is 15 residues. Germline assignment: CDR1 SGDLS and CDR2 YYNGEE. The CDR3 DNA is TGTGCCAGCAGCGCGGGGCCAGTTATGAACACTGAAGCTTTCTTT. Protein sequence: CASSAGPVMNTEAFF.